The present T cell receptor (beta chain) was sequenced within a study of T cell responses to AZD1222 COVID-19 vaccine. Study-level information: Pooling covered second doses at about 4 or about 12 weeks.

As regards this clone: The antigen remains unidentified.

Study results and caveats: Across the whole spike, CD4 TCRs peaked at regions 160-218 and 743-854. Donors were mostly white British, more females; clonal diversity possibly underestimated. A rise in Spike-specific TCR breadth and depth followed two AZD1222 doses.

Germline CDR1 is SGDLS and CDR2 is YYNGEE. CDR3 length equals 14 residues. Trimming removed 2 bases at V and 0 bases at J, with 9 bases between. The assay was immunoSEQ multiplex PCR, and TCRdb's table has in-frame clones only and misses some. Of roughly 170,000 clones detected, almost 90% appear once; the ten largest clones hold roughly 0.5%. This TCR was sampled from an adult in good health. The sample here was peripheral blood, taken on day 0 of AZD1222 vaccination. V usage is TRBV9 and J usage is TRBJ2-7, with D hard to call. CDR3 loop: CASSVRASSYEQYF. The CDR3 region has the DNA TGTGCCAGCAGCGTCCGGGCCAGCTCCTACGAGCAGTACTTC.